These 27 T cell receptor beta chains were sequenced from one sample in a study of cytomegalovirus exposure and HLA in healthy donors. With 60 Vbeta and 13 Jbeta primers, the PCR was carried out. The protocol was immunoSEQ multiplex PCR, while the TCRdb copy is restricted to in-frame clones and leaves out a portion. Of 100,000 to 150,000 clones in the sample, 81% were seen once. Specimen: PBMCs. Receptors originate from a woman aged 40 to 50 in good health and CMV-seronegative.

The chain carries TRBV29-1 and TRBJ1-2; D not certain. The CDR3 has 12 residues. CDR1 is SQVTM, CDR2 ANQGSEA, per germline. V gave up 1 base and J gave up 0 bases, with 3 bases separating them. The CDR3 loop reads CSVEVANYGYTF. The CDR3 region has the DNA TGCAGCGTTGAAGTAGCTAACTATGGCTACACCTTC.

V is TRBV4-3 and J is TRBJ2-7; 9 nucleotides align to TRBD2. Germline loops: CDR1 LGHNA, CDR2 YSLEER. The J segment lost 1 base and the V segment lost 0 bases, leaving 4 bases of the junction unmatched. The CDR3 covers 16 residues. CDR3 residues: CASSQDVAGDSYEQYF. DNA of the CDR3: TGCGCCAGCAGCCAAGACGTAGCGGGGGATTCCTACGAGCAGTACTTC.

V usage is TRBV5-5 and J usage is TRBJ2-5; D perhaps matches TRBD1 (6 bases). Trimming took off 4 bases at V and 2 bases at J, with 12 bases between the two ends. Germline lookup yields CDR1 SGHKS and CDR2 YYEKEE (reference sequence). This CDR3 region has 14 residues. The CDR3 coding sequence is TGTGCCAGCAGCCCCACTGACAGGCAAGAGACCCAGTACTTC. This sequence encodes CASSPTDRQETQYF.

The chain combines TRBV7-2 with TRBJ1-5; TRBD1 matches at 11 bases. This CDR3 is 16 amino acids long. V gave up 5 bases and J gave up 4 bases; unmatched junction bases: 7. Germline values: CDR1 SGHTA, CDR2 FQGNSA. CDR3 nucleotide sequence: TGTGCCAGCAGCCAAACCGGGACAGGGGGGAATCAGCCCCAGCATTTT. Translating gives CASSQTGTGGNQPQHF.

This clone was detected only a few times. The J gene is TRBJ2-2, the V gene TRBV4-1, with TRBD2 as a possible D gene (5 bases). Germline loops: CDR1 MGHRA, CDR2 YSYEKL. The V and J ends lost 0 bases and 0 bases respectively, with 11 bases between them. The CDR3 sequence is 17 residues long. The CDR3 is CASSQDFRRTNTGELFF. The CDR3 DNA reads TGCGCCAGCAGCCAAGATTTTAGGAGGACGAACACCGGGGAGCTGTTTTTT.

The genes are TRBV6-1 and TRBJ1-1, with 8 bases fitting TRBD1. With V trimmed by 6 bases and J by 5 bases, 8 bases remained unmatched. The CDR3 extends over 14 amino acids. The germline V gene encodes CDR1 MNHNS and CDR2 SASEGT. The CDR3 is CASRIQGEGTEAFF. Here the CDR3 DNA reads TGTGCCAGCAGGATACAGGGGGAGGGGACTGAAGCTTTCTTT.

Turning to this clone: One end of the junction varies from germline; a read error may be responsible. V gene TRBV7-9 combines with J gene TRBJ2-7, with a tentative D call TRBD2 (5 bases). CDR3 length equals 14 residues. Germline V gene data show CDR1 as SEHNR and CDR2 as FQNEAQ (reference sequence). The CDR3, as DNA: TGTTCCAGCAGCTTAGGTGCGGGCTTTTACGAGCAGTACTTC. Residues: CSSSLGAGFYEQYF.

V and J are TRBV5-6 and TRBJ1-5, with a tentative D call TRBD1 (6 bases). CDR1 SGHDT and CDR2 YYEEEE come from the germline V gene. V gave up 4 bases and J gave up 1 base, with 15 bases separating them. The CDR3 contains 16 residues. CDR3 nucleotide sequence: TGTGCCAGCAGCATACAGGGAAGCGGCAGCAATCAGCCCCAGCATTTT. Amino acid sequence: CASSIQGSGSNQPQHF.

J is TRBJ1-3 and V is TRBV10-3; D is unclear. Germline V gives CDR1 ENHRY, CDR2 SYGVKD. CDR3 length equals 13 residues. Between the trimmed V and J ends, which lost 8 bases and 1 base, there was a span of 9 bases. The CDR3 is CAILPGSGNTIYF. The CDR3 coding sequence is TGTGCCATCCTTCCGGGGTCTGGAAACACCATATATTTT.

The V gene is TRBV9, the J gene TRBJ1-1; D ambiguous. The germline V gene has CDR1 SGDLS and CDR2 YYNGEE. There are 17 residues in the CDR3. V was clipped by 0 bases and J by 5 bases, with 20 bases between them. The CDR3 region is CASSVESSVGYGTEAFF. CDR3 DNA sequence: TGTGCCAGCAGCGTAGAATCGTCGGTGGGTTACGGGACTGAAGCTTTCTTT.

The V call is TRBV6-5, the J call TRBJ1-1; tentative D call: TRBD1 (5 bases). V gave up 2 bases and J gave up 3 bases, with 7 bases separating them. CDR3 size: 13 residues. CDR1 MNHEY and CDR2 SVGAGI come from the germline V gene. The CDR3 bases are TGTGCCAGCAGTTACGGGACTCACACTGAAGCTTTCTTT. Its protein product is CASSYGTHTEAFF.

The V gene is TRBV6-5, the J gene TRBJ2-3; D call uncertain. V lost 5 bases and J lost 4, with 10 bases in between. The CDR3 consists of 13 residues. Germline CDR1 MNHEY, CDR2 SVGAGI. The CDR3 DNA sequence: TGTGCCAGCAGTCCCGGAGTCGCAGATACGCAGTATTTT. It codes for CASSPGVADTQYF.

V usage is TRBV4-1 and J usage is TRBJ2-7; 11 nucleotides match TRBD2. This CDR3 contains 15 residues. Germline V gene lookup returns CDR1 MGHRA and CDR2 YSYEKL. Germline trimming cut 1 base from V and 3 bases from J; bases unmatched to any gene: 2. In nucleotides, the CDR3 is TGCGCCAGCAGCCAAGGGCTAGCGGGAGGCTACGAGCAGTACTTC. Amino acid sequence: CASSQGLAGGYEQYF.

This chain uses TRBV7-9 with TRBJ2-2, with D possibly matching TRBD2 (8 bases). The CDR3 spans 17 residues. The V and J ends lost 5 bases and 0 bases respectively, with 16 bases between them. The germline CDR1 and CDR2 sequences are SEHNR and FQNEAQ (reference sequence). CDR3 sequence: CASSQRGGTANTGELFF. The DNA for the CDR3 is TGTGCCAGCAGCCAGCGCGGGGGGACAGCGAACACCGGGGAGCTGTTTTTT.

The rearrangement joins TRBV9 to TRBJ2-2; weak D call: TRBD1 (5 bases). Germline CDR1 SGDLS, CDR2 YYNGEE. Trimming stripped 5 bases from V and 4 bases from J, with 12 bases between. The CDR3 runs 14 residues. CDR3 residues: CASSRDRATGELFF. The CDR3 nucleotides are TGTGCCAGCAGTCGCGACAGAGCCACCGGGGAGCTGTTTTTT. Drawing the rest from reference TRBV9 and TRBJ2-2, the complete variable domain is DSGVTQTPKHLITATGQRVTLRCSPRSGDLSVYWYQQSLDQGLQFLIQYYNGEERAKGNILERFSAQQFPDLHSELNLSSLELGDSALYFCASSRDRATGELFFGEGSRLTVL.

This chain connects TRBV4-2 to TRBJ1-2, with 7 bases aligning to TRBD1. The germline V gene encodes CDR1 LGHNA and CDR2 YNFKEQ. The V segment lost 1 base and the J segment 4 bases; nucleotides outside the gene matches: 9. The CDR3 has 16 amino acids. The CDR3 nucleotides are TGTGCCAGCAGCCAAGCGGACGGACAGGTTGGCTATGGCTACACCTTC. As protein: CASSQADGQVGYGYTF.

This clone has just one count. The chain combines TRBV6-1 with TRBJ2-5; 9 nucleotides align to TRBD1. From germline, CDR1 is MNHNS and CDR2 SASEGT. This CDR3 has 13 amino acids. V shed 5 bases, J shed 6 bases, and the junction held 4 bases outside the gene matches. This CDR3 reads CASSTDRGQTQYF. CDR3 DNA: TGTGCCAGCAGTACGGACAGGGGCCAGACCCAGTACTTC.

In this sample, this clone turned up a few times. The chain combines TRBV4-3 with TRBJ2-1, with D possibly being TRBD2 (6 bases). CDR1 is LGHNA and CDR2 is YSLEER in the germline V gene. V was clipped by 0 bases and J by 5 bases, with 11 bases between them. The CDR3 is made up of 15 amino acids. CDR3 sequence (DNA): TGCGCCAGCAGCCAAGAGCTCGGGGGAAACAATGAGCAGTTCTTC. It codes for CASSQELGGNNEQFF.

This clone was recorded once. V usage is TRBV4-3 and J usage is TRBJ2-1; the match to TRBD2 covers 11 bases. The junction had 3 bases not matched to a gene; V was cut back by 0 bases and J by 2 bases. There are 17 residues in the CDR3. Germline CDR1 LGHNA, CDR2 YSLEER. The CDR3 DNA reads as TGCGCCAGCAGCCAAGATCTAGCGGGAGGCCCCTACAATGAGCAGTTCTTC. It codes for CASSQDLAGGPYNEQFF.

This clone is judged medium-sized. The V and J genes are TRBV6-4 and TRBJ2-3; D perhaps matches TRBD2 (6 bases). There are 14 residues in the CDR3. Germline CDR1 is MRHNA and CDR2 is SNTAGT. Trimming pared 3 bases from V and 0 bases from J, leaving 7 bases between. The CDR3 DNA reads as TGTGCCAGCAGTGAGCGGGACAGCACAGATACGCAGTATTTT. Its translation is CASSERDSTDTQYF.

This clone was counted between two and nine times. The chain has TRBV30 and TRBJ1-4; possible D gene TRBD1, 6 bases. V was trimmed by 3 bases and J by 8 bases, leaving 19 bases between them. The CDR3 length is 15 residues. Germline V gene data show CDR1 as GTSNPN and CDR2 as SVGIG (reference sequence). The CDR3: CAWSEGGLNQEKLFF. In DNA, the CDR3 is TGTGCCTGGAGCGAAGGGGGTCTGAACCAAGAAAAACTGTTTTTT.

The chain uses TRBV6-5 and TRBJ1-1; possibly TRBD1 for D (5 bases). Germline V lookup: CDR1 MNHEY, CDR2 SVGAGI. This CDR3 has 13 amino acids. Trimming took off 4 bases at V and 4 bases at J, with 10 bases between the two ends. CDR3 loop: CASSLQGSTEAFF. CDR3 nucleotides: TGTGCCAGCAGTTTGCAGGGAAGCACTGAAGCTTTCTTT.

This rearrangement joins TRBV5-4 to TRBJ1-5, with D tentatively TRBD1 (6 bases). Germline CDR1 reads SGHNT; CDR2 reads YYREEE (reference sequence). With 5 bases removed from V and 4 bases from J, the gap between germline ends came to 22 bases. The CDR3 is 17 amino acids. This CDR3 is CASSKTGAGASNQPQHF. The CDR3 DNA is TGTGCCAGCAGTAAAACGGGGGCGGGAGCTAGTAATCAGCCCCAGCATTTT.

V and J are TRBV4-1 and TRBJ2-7; 9 bases align to TRBD2. Germline-derived CDR1 and CDR2 are MGHRA and YSYEKL. The CDR3 has 14 amino acids. V shed 1 base, J shed 5 bases, and the junction held 3 bases outside the gene matches. In nucleotides, the CDR3 is TGCGCCAGCAGCCAAGGGACTAGCGTCAACGAGCAGTACTTC. The encoded protein is CASSQGTSVNEQYF.

This chain links TRBV5-1 with TRBJ2-1, with TRBD2 matching 12 bases. CDR1 and CDR2 from the germline V gene are SGHRS and YFSETQ. The CDR3 totals 16 residues. The V segment lost 5 bases and the J segment 4 bases; nucleotides outside the gene matches: 7. Here the CDR3 DNA reads TGCGCCAGCAGACCTGCTAGCGGGGGGGCTTACAATGAGCAGTTCTTC. It is translated as CASRPASGGAYNEQFF.

To note about this clone: One end of the junction does not line up with germline, which may come from a read error. J is TRBJ2-7 and V is TRBV7-7, with 9 bases aligning to TRBD2. This CDR3 contains 16 residues. In germline, CDR1 is SSHAT, CDR2 FNYEAQ (reference sequence). The chain's CDR3 is CASSLAGPLAGYEQYF. The CDR3 nucleotides are TGTGCTAGCAGCTTAGCGGGCCCCCTAGCGGGGTACGAGCAGTACTTC.

The chain joins TRBV5-4 to TRBJ2-7; perhaps TRBD2 as D (6 bases). Germline CDR1 SGHNT, CDR2 YYREEE (reference sequence). V was cut by 5 bases and J by 0 bases, with 15 bases left in between. This CDR3 has 15 residues. The DNA for the CDR3 is TGTGCCAGCAGTAATCGGGGGATCCCCTCCTACGAGCAGTACTTC. Amino acids: CASSNRGIPSYEQYF. The full variable domain, its missing parts supplied by reference TRBV5-4 and TRBJ2-7, is ETGVTQSPTHLIKTRGQQVTLRCSSQSGHNTVSWYQQALGQGPQFIFQYYREEENGRGNFPPRFSGLQFPNYSSELNVNALELDDSALYLCASSNRGIPSYEQYFGPGTRLTVT.